This T cell receptor (beta chain) is from a study of blood T cell repertoires in COVID-19. Study context: The United States, Italy and Spain supplied acute and convalescent COVID-19 samples. PBMCs, B-cell-depleted T cells, or T cells provided the cDNA or gDNA that made up the material.

Per the original methods: Amplification of reference gene primers provided the estimated nucleated cell counts. The protocol was immunoSEQ multiplex PCR, while the TCRdb copy is restricted to in-frame clones and leaves out a portion. V and J calls and clone size come straight from that table; D and trimming were deduced from the DNA. The sample contains about 120,000 clones, approximately 82% of which appear only once. The material sequenced was peripheral blood. This TCR was sampled from a man in his 70s with active or convalescent COVID-19.

CDR3 region: CASSSAQGLVYF. The CDR3 coding sequence is TGTGCCAGCAGCTCAGCTCAGGGGCTCGTTTACTTC. The chain recombines TRBV7-2 with TRBJ2-5; TRBD1 is a possible D gene (6 bases). CDR1 is SGHTA and CDR2 is FQGNSA in the germline V gene. CDR3 length: 12 residues. Trimming took 4 bases from V and 14 from J, leaving 17 bases between them.